A selection of T cell receptor beta chains follows, all from one sample in a study of human thymus T cells. Measured with immunoSEQ multiplex PCR; TCRdb has only the in-frame clones, and not every one. Here the sample spans roughly 120,000 clones, around 94% being singletons. Sequencing used thymus tissue. These receptors were taken from a boy in the first two years of life with a congenital heart defect but otherwise immunologically healthy. The CDR3 runs from the conserved cysteine through the conserved F or W. A D gene is named only where the DNA matches it firmly. The size field is filled for only some rows; it gives once, few, many or a size class.

V gene: TRBV30; J gene: TRBJ2-5; D gene: TRBD2; clone size: .; CDR3 protein: CAWSTYGETSGARWETQYF; CDR3 DNA: TGTGCCTGGAGTACATACGGGGAGACTAGCGGGGCCCGGTGGGAGACCCAGTACTTC
V gene: TRBV6-5; J gene: TRBJ2-3; D gene: TRBD1; clone size: .; CDR3 protein: CASSYLGDRGTDTQYF; CDR3 DNA: TGTGCCAGCAGTTACTTGGGGGACAGGGGAACAGATACGCAGTATTTT
V gene: TRBV5-5; J gene: TRBJ2-7; D gene: TRBD1; clone size: .; CDR3 protein: CASSLARDSSYEQYF; CDR3 DNA: TGTGCCAGCAGCTTGGCCCGGGACAGCTCCTACGAGCAGTACTTC
V gene: TRBV2; J gene: TRBJ1-2; D gene: TRBD1; clone size: .; CDR3 protein: CASSPPGQNYGYTF; CDR3 DNA: TGTGCCAGCAGTCCCCCGGGACAGAACTATGGCTACACCTTC
V gene: TRBV27; J gene: TRBJ2-7; D gene: TRBD1; clone size: once; CDR3 protein: CASSRDRGHEQYF; CDR3 DNA: TGTGCCAGCAGCCGGGACAGGGGGCACGAGCAGTACTTC
V gene: TRBV9; J gene: TRBJ2-5; D gene: TRBD2; clone size: .; CDR3 protein: CASSPSGGRVGTQYF; CDR3 DNA: TGTGCCAGCAGCCCTAGCGGGGGTAGGGTAGGGACCCAGTACTTC
V gene: TRBV6-5; J gene: TRBJ2-3; D gene: .; clone size: .; CDR3 protein: CASTGRGGGTDTQYF; CDR3 DNA: TGTGCCAGCACAGGGAGAGGGGGGGGAACAGATACGCAGTATTTT
V gene: TRBV27; J gene: TRBJ1-4; D gene: TRBD1; clone size: .; CDR3 protein: CASRGTGKLFF; CDR3 DNA: TGTGCCAGCAGGGGGACAGGGAAACTGTTTTTT
V gene: TRBV5-4; J gene: TRBJ2-4; D gene: TRBD1; clone size: .; CDR3 protein: CASRPTGGPAKNIQYF; CDR3 DNA: TGTGCCAGCAGGCCAACAGGGGGCCCAGCCAAAAACATTCAGTACTTC
V gene: TRBV5-1; J gene: TRBJ2-1; D gene: TRBD2; clone size: .; CDR3 protein: CASRGTSGVYNEQFF; CDR3 DNA: TGCGCCAGCAGGGGGACTAGCGGGGTTTACAATGAGCAGTTCTTC
V gene: TRBV5-6; J gene: TRBJ2-2; D gene: .; clone size: once; CDR3 protein: CASSPWTATGELFF; CDR3 DNA: TGTGCCAGCAGCCCCTGGACAGCCACCGGGGAGCTGTTTTTT
V gene: TRBV27; J gene: TRBJ2-3; D gene: .; clone size: once; CDR3 protein: CASSLAGGDDTQYF; CDR3 DNA: TGTGCCAGCAGTTTAGCAGGGGGGGACGATACGCAGTATTTT
V gene: TRBV6-5; J gene: TRBJ1-2; D gene: .; clone size: .; CDR3 protein: CASSYSAGLNYGYTF; CDR3 DNA: TGTGCCAGCAGTTACTCGGCAGGGCTCAACTATGGCTACACCTTC
V gene: TRBV7-9; J gene: TRBJ2-5; D gene: .; clone size: once; CDR3 protein: CASSQYQETQYF; CDR3 DNA: TGTGCCAGCAGCCAATACCAAGAGACCCAGTACTTC
V gene: TRBV14; J gene: TRBJ2-7; D gene: .; clone size: once; CDR3 protein: CASSHYDRPSSYEQYF; CDR3 DNA: TGTGCCAGCAGCCATTATGACAGGCCGAGCTCCTACGAGCAGTACTTC
V gene: TRBV11-1; J gene: TRBJ1-1; D gene: TRBD1; clone size: .; CDR3 protein: CASSPSGGGRQNTEAFF; CDR3 DNA: TGTGCCAGCAGCCCCTCAGGGGGCGGGCGCCAGAACACTGAAGCTTTCTTT
V gene: TRBV7-9; J gene: TRBJ1-6; D gene: .; clone size: .; CDR3 protein: CASSLSGYNSPLHF; CDR3 DNA: TGTGCCAGCAGCTTAAGTGGTTATAATTCACCCCTCCACTTT
V gene: TRBV19; J gene: TRBJ2-6; D gene: TRBD2; clone size: .; CDR3 protein: CASQGYTGGGSGANVLTF; CDR3 DNA: TGTGCCAGTCAAGGTTATACGGGGGGTGGCTCTGGGGCCAACGTCCTGACTTTC
V gene: TRBV5-6; J gene: TRBJ1-2; D gene: TRBD1; clone size: .; CDR3 protein: CASSQDRPYGYTF; CDR3 DNA: TGTGCCAGCAGCCAGGACAGGCCCTATGGCTACACCTTC
V gene: TRBV27; J gene: TRBJ1-5; D gene: .; clone size: .; CDR3 protein: CASSLGRPNQPQHF; CDR3 DNA: TGTGCCAGCAGTTTAGGGCGCCCTAATCAGCCCCAGCATTTT
V gene: TRBV2; J gene: TRBJ2-7; D gene: .; clone size: .; CDR3 protein: CASIKTGTLPYEQYF; CDR3 DNA: TGTGCCAGCATTAAGACCGGGACCCTCCCCTACGAGCAGTACTTC
V gene: TRBV30; J gene: TRBJ2-5; D gene: .; clone size: .; CDR3 protein: CACPQGGGGQETQYF; CDR3 DNA: TGTGCCTGCCCTCAGGGGGGGGGCGGACAAGAGACCCAGTACTTC
V gene: TRBV6-5; J gene: TRBJ2-2; D gene: TRBD2; clone size: .; CDR3 protein: CASSYGLADTGELFF; CDR3 DNA: TGTGCCAGCAGTTACGGGCTAGCGGACACCGGGGAGCTGTTTTTT
V gene: TRBV6-1; J gene: TRBJ2-3; D gene: .; clone size: few; CDR3 protein: CASSEAVLFSTDTQYF; CDR3 DNA: TGTGCCAGCAGTGAAGCAGTCCTCTTCAGCACAGATACGCAGTATTTT
V gene: TRBV4-3; J gene: TRBJ2-7; D gene: TRBD2; clone size: .; CDR3 protein: CASSQTSGGGYEQYF; CDR3 DNA: TGCGCCAGCAGCCAAACAAGCGGGGGGGGCTACGAGCAGTACTTC
V gene: TRBV4-1; J gene: TRBJ1-4; D gene: .; clone size: .; CDR3 protein: CASSPRDPNEKLFF; CDR3 DNA: TGCGCCAGCAGCCCTAGAGATCCGAATGAAAAACTGTTTTTT
V gene: TRBV2; J gene: TRBJ2-1; D gene: TRBD2; clone size: .; CDR3 protein: CASSEWRGGGNEQFF; CDR3 DNA: TGTGCCAGCAGTGAATGGCGGGGGGGCGGCAATGAGCAGTTCTTC
V gene: TRBV11-3; J gene: TRBJ2-1; D gene: .; clone size: .; CDR3 protein: CASSLTRRSYNEQFF; CDR3 DNA: TGTGCCAGCAGCTTAACCCGTCGAAGCTACAATGAGCAGTTCTTC
V gene: TRBV7-2; J gene: TRBJ1-1; D gene: TRBD1; clone size: .; CDR3 protein: CASSNSPGQGKENTEAFF; CDR3 DNA: TGTGCCAGCAGTAATTCTCCGGGACAGGGTAAGGAGAACACTGAAGCTTTCTTT
V gene: TRBV6-5; J gene: TRBJ1-5; D gene: .; clone size: .; CDR3 protein: CASSSGTLWGQPQHF; CDR3 DNA: TGTGCCAGCAGTTCCGGGACACTCTGGGGACAGCCCCAGCATTTT
V gene: TRBV27; J gene: TRBJ2-1; D gene: .; clone size: .; CDR3 protein: CASSLGGLTYNEQFF; CDR3 DNA: TGTGCCAGCAGTTTGGGGGGCCTGACCTACAATGAGCAGTTCTTC
V gene: TRBV4-2; J gene: TRBJ2-4; D gene: .; clone size: .; CDR3 protein: CASSQDSAGAWQLAKNIQYF; CDR3 DNA: TGTGCCAGCAGCCAAGACTCCGCAGGGGCTTGGCAACTAGCCAAAAACATTCAGTACTTC
V gene: TRBV2; J gene: TRBJ1-1; D gene: .; clone size: once; CDR3 protein: CASSEEGWMETEAFF; CDR3 DNA: TGTGCCAGCAGTGAAGAGGGGTGGATGGAGACTGAAGCTTTCTTT
V gene: TRBV11-3; J gene: TRBJ2-3; D gene: .; clone size: .; CDR3 protein: CASSLGFALRGSQYTQYF; CDR3 DNA: TGTGCCAGCAGCTTAGGATTTGCTTTGCGAGGATCCCAGTATACGCAGTATTTT
V gene: TRBV7-2; J gene: TRBJ2-1; D gene: .; clone size: .; CDR3 protein: CASRATKGNEQFF; CDR3 DNA: TGTGCCAGCAGGGCGACCAAGGGCAATGAGCAGTTCTTC
V gene: TRBV9; J gene: TRBJ2-7; D gene: TRBD2; clone size: .; CDR3 protein: CASSVGRGGNETQYF; CDR3 DNA: TGTGCCAGCAGCGTAGGGCGGGGGGGAAACGAGACGCAGTACTTC
V gene: TRBV4-1; J gene: TRBJ2-2; D gene: .; clone size: once; CDR3 protein: CASSQDDSWNTGELFF; CDR3 DNA: TGCGCCAGCAGCCAAGATGACAGCTGGAACACCGGGGAGCTGTTTTTT
V gene: TRBV21-1; J gene: TRBJ1-5; D gene: .; clone size: .; CDR3 protein: CASSKGQGSNQPQHF; CDR3 DNA: TGTGCCAGCAGCAAGGGCCAGGGGAGCAATCAGCCCCAGCATTTT
V gene: TRBV27; J gene: TRBJ1-2; D gene: TRBD1; clone size: .; CDR3 protein: CASRENRGPYGYTF; CDR3 DNA: TGTGCCAGCAGAGAAAACAGGGGCCCCTATGGCTACACCTTC
V gene: TRBV4-1; J gene: TRBJ2-2; D gene: TRBD2; clone size: .; CDR3 protein: CASRVAGGTGELFF; CDR3 DNA: TGCGCCAGCAGAGTAGCGGGGGGGACCGGGGAGCTGTTTTTT
V gene: TRBV2; J gene: TRBJ2-7; D gene: .; clone size: once; CDR3 protein: CASSFIQGNEQYF; CDR3 DNA: TGTGCCAGCAGCTTCATCCAGGGAAACGAGCAGTACTTC
V gene: TRBV28; J gene: TRBJ1-1; D gene: .; clone size: .; CDR3 protein: CASSLWGWAGTEAFF; CDR3 DNA: TGTGCCAGCAGTTTATGGGGTTGGGCCGGCACTGAAGCTTTCTTT
V gene: TRBV6-1; J gene: TRBJ2-2; D gene: .; clone size: .; CDR3 protein: CASSEGRGAAGELFF; CDR3 DNA: TGTGCCAGCAGTGAAGGTCGGGGGGCAGCCGGGGAGCTGTTTTTT
V gene: TRBV4-3; J gene: TRBJ2-5; D gene: TRBD2; clone size: .; CDR3 protein: CASSQAWEGETQYF; CDR3 DNA: TGCGCCAGCAGCCAAGCGTGGGAGGGGGAGACCCAGTACTTC
V gene: TRBV7-8; J gene: TRBJ2-7; D gene: TRBD2; clone size: .; CDR3 protein: CASRTSGSHEQYF; CDR3 DNA: TGTGCCAGCAGGACTAGCGGGTCCCACGAGCAGTACTTC
V gene: TRBV5-6; J gene: TRBJ1-2; D gene: .; clone size: once; CDR3 protein: CASSLVEWAGKGYTF; CDR3 DNA: TGTGCCAGCAGCTTGGTTGAGTGGGCAGGGAAAGGCTACACCTTC
V gene: TRBV29-1; J gene: TRBJ2-7; D gene: TRBD1; clone size: .; CDR3 protein: CSVGGGQGHEQYF; CDR3 DNA: TGCAGCGTTGGAGGGGGACAGGGCCACGAGCAGTACTTC
V gene: TRBV4-1; J gene: TRBJ1-3; D gene: .; clone size: .; CDR3 protein: CASSHRSPTGLSSGNTIYF; CDR3 DNA: TGCGCCAGCAGCCACCGCAGCCCGACAGGACTCTCCTCTGGAAACACCATATATTTT
V gene: TRBV6-5; J gene: TRBJ2-1; D gene: .; clone size: .; CDR3 protein: CASSLNEQFF; CDR3 DNA: TGTGCCAGCAGTTTAAATGAGCAGTTCTTC
V gene: TRBV4-2; J gene: TRBJ2-3; D gene: TRBD1; clone size: few; CDR3 protein: CASSPGTASLTDTQYF; CDR3 DNA: TGTGCCAGCAGCCCGGGGACAGCCTCCCTCACAGATACGCAGTATTTT
V gene: TRBV14; J gene: TRBJ2-7; D gene: TRBD1; clone size: .; CDR3 protein: CASSPLQGQGRVNEQYF; CDR3 DNA: TGTGCCAGCAGCCCCCTTCAGGGACAGGGTAGGGTCAACGAGCAGTACTTC
V gene: TRBV2; J gene: TRBJ2-1; D gene: TRBD2; clone size: .; CDR3 protein: CASSERLAGVKSYNEQFF; CDR3 DNA: TGTGCCAGCAGTGAGAGACTAGCGGGGGTGAAATCCTACAATGAGCAGTTCTTC
V gene: TRBV27; J gene: TRBJ1-1; D gene: TRBD1; clone size: once; CDR3 protein: CASSFTRDREGRNTEAFF; CDR3 DNA: TGTGCCAGCAGTTTTACACGGGACAGGGAGGGCAGGAACACTGAAGCTTTCTTT